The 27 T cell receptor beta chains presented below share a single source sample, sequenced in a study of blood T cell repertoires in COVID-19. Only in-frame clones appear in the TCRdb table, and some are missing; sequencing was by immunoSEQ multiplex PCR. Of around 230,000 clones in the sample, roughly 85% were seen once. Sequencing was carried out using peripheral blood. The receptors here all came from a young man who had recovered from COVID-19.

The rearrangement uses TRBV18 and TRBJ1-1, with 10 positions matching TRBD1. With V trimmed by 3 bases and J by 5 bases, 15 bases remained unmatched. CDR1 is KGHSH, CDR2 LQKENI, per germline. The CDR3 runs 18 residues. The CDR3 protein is CASSPLSLAGTGVTEAFF. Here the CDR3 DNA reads TGTGCCAGCTCACCCCTTTCCCTCGCCGGGACAGGGGTGACTGAAGCTTTCTTT.

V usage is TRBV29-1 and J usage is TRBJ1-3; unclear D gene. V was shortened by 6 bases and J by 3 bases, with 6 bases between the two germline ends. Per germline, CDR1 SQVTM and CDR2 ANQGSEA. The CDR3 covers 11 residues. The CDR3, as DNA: TGCAGCGTGCTACTTGGAAACACCATATATTTT. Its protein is CSVLLGNTIYF.

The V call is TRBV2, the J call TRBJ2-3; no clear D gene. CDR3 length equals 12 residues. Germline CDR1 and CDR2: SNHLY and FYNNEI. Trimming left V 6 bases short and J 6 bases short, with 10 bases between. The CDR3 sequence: CASRVQEDTQYF. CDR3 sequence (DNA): TGTGCCAGCAGAGTTCAAGAGGATACGCAGTATTTT.

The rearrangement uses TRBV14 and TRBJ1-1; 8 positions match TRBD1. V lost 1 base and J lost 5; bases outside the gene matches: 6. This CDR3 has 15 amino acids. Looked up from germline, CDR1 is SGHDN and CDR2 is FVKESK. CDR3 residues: CASSQVRGLGTEAFF. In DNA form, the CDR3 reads TGTGCCAGCAGCCAAGTCAGGGGGCTTGGTACTGAAGCTTTCTTT.

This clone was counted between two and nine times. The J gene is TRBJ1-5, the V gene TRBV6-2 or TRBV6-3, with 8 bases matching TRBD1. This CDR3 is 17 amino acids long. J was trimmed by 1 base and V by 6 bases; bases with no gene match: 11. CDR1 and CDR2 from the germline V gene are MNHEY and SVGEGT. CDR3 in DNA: TGTGCCAGCAGCCACACGGCAGGGGGCTTGAGCAATCAGCCCCAGCATTTT. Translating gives CASSHTAGGLSNQPQHF.

In DNA, the CDR3 is TGTGCCAGCTCCCTCGACATCACAGATACGCAGTATTTT. It specifies CASSLDITDTQYF. The J gene is TRBJ2-3, the V gene TRBV18, with D unresolved. Germline CDR1 is KGHSH and CDR2 is LQKENI. Trimming cost V 6 bases and J 2 bases, with 9 bases left between them. The CDR3 contains 13 residues.

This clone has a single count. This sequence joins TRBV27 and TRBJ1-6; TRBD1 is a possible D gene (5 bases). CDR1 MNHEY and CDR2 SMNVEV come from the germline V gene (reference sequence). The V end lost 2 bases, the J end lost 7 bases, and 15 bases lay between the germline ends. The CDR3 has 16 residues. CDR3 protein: CASSLVTPGGNSPLHF. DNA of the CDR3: TGTGCCAGCAGTTTAGTCACACCCGGGGGAAATTCACCCCTCCACTTT.

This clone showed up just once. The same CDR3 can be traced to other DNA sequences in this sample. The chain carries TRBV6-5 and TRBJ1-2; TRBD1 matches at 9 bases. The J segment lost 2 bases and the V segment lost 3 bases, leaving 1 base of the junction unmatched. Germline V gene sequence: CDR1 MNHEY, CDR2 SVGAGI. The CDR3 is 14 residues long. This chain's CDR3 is CASSYDRGNYGYTF. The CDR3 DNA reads TGTGCCAGCAGTTATGACAGGGGGAACTATGGCTACACCTTC.

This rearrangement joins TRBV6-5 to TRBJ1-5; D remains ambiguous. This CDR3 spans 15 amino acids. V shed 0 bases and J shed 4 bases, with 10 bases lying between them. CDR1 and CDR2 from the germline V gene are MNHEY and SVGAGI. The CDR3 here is CASSYSFFGNQPQHF. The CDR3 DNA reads TGTGCCAGCAGTTACTCCTTCTTCGGGAATCAGCCCCAGCATTTT.

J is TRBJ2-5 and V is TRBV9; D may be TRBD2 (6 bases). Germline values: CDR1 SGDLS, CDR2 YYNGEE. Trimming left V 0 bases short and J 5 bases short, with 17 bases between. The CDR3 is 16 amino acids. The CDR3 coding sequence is TGTGCCAGCAGCGTAGATGCGCGGGGACTCCAGGAGACCCAGTACTTC. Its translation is CASSVDARGLQETQYF.

CDR3 DNA sequence: TGTGTCAGAAGCTTAGACCCTTGGACAGGGGGATGGTTAGCTAACTATGGCTACACCTTC. Translated: CVRSLDPWTGGWLANYGYTF. The rearrangement uses TRBV7-5 and TRBJ1-2; whether TRBD1, the table's D call, matches the DNA was not checked. TRBV7-5 is designated a pseudogene. The CDR3 spans 20 residues.

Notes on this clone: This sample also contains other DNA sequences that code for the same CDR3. This CDR3 reads CASSTTGDTEAFF. CDR3 in DNA: TGTGCCAGCAGTACGACAGGGGACACTGAAGCTTTCTTT. The chain is built from TRBV12-3 or TRBV12-4 and TRBJ1-1; TRBD1 agrees at 8 bases. The J segment lost 3 bases and the V segment lost 5 bases, leaving 2 bases of the junction unmatched. The CDR3 has 13 residues.

This CDR3 reads CASSQEVASGITDTQYF. The CDR3 nucleotides are TGCGCCAGCAGCCAAGAAGTGGCTAGCGGGATCACAGATACGCAGTATTTT. The genes are TRBV4-3 and TRBJ2-3, with 9 positions matching TRBD2. The V gene's germline CDR1 is LGHNA and CDR2 YSLEER. CDR3 length equals 17 residues. V gave up 0 bases and J gave up 2 bases; unmatched junction bases: 6.

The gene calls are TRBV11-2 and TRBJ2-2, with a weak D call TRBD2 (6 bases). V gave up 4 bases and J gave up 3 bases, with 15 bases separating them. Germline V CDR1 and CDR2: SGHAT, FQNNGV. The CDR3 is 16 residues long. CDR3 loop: CASSSPEGRYTGELFF. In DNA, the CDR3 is TGTGCCAGCAGCTCCCCGGAGGGTAGGTACACCGGGGAGCTGTTTTTT.

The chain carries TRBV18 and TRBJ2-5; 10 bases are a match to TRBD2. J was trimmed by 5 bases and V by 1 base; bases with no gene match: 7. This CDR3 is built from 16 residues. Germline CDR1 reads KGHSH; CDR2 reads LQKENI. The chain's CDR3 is CASSPLLAGSEETQYF. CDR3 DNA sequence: TGTGCCAGCTCACCACTACTAGCGGGGTCAGAGGAGACCCAGTACTTC.

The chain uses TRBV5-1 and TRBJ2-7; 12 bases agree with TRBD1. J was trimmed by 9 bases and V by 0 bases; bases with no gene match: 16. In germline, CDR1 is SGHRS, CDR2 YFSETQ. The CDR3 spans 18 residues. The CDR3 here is CASSLAIPGTGGANGQYF. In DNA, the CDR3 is TGCGCCAGCAGCTTGGCCATTCCCGGGACAGGGGGCGCGAACGGGCAGTACTTC. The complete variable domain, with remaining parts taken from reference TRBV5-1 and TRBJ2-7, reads KAGVTQTPRYLIKTRGQQVTLSCSPISGHRSVSWYQQTPGQGLQFLFEYFSETQRNKGNFPGRFSGRQFSNSRSEMNVSTLELGDSALYLCASSLAIPGTGGANGQYFGPGTRLTVT.

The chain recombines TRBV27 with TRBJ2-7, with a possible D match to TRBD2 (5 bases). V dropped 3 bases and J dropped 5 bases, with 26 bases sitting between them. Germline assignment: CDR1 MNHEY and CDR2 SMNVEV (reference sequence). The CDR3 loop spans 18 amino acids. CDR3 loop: CASSFLIRTGIPGDEQYF. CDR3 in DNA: TGTGCCAGCAGTTTTCTTATTCGGACCGGGATCCCCGGAGACGAGCAGTACTTC.

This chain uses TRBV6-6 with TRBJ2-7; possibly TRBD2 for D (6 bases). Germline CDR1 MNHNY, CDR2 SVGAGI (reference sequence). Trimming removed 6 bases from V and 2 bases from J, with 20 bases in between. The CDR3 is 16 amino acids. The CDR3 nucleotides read TGTGCCAGCAGCATAACCCCCCCCGGGGGTCCCTACGAGCAGTACTTC. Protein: CASSITPPGGPYEQYF.

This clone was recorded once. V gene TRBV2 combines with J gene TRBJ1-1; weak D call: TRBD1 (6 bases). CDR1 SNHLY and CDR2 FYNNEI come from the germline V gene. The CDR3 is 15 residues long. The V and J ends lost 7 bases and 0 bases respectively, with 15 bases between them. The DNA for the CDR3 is TGTGCCAGCAAATACAGGGAAGGGGTGAACACTGAAGCTTTCTTT. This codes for CASKYREGVNTEAFF. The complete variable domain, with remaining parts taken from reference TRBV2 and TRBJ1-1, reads EPEVTQTPSHQVTQMGQEVILRCVPISNHLYFYWYRQILGQKVEFLVSFYNNEISEKSEIFDDQFSVERPDGSNFTLKIRSTKLEDSAMYFCASKYREGVNTEAFFGQGTRLTVV.

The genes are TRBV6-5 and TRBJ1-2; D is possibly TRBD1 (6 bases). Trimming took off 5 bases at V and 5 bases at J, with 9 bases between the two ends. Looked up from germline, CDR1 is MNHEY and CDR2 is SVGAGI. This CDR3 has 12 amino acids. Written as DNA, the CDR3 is TGTGCCAGCAGTCTACAGGGTTATGGCTACACCTTC. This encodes CASSLQGYGYTF.

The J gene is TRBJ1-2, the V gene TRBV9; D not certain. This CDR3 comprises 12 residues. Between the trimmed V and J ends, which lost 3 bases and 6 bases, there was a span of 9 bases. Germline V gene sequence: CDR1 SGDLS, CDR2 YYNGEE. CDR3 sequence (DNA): TGTGCCAGCAGCGCACAGAATCATGGCTACACCTTC. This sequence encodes CASSAQNHGYTF.

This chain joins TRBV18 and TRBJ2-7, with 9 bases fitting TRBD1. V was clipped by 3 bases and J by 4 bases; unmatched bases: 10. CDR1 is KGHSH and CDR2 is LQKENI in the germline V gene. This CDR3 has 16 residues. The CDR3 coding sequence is TGTGCCAGCTCACCTGAGGTGGGACAGGGTCCGTACGAGCAGTACTTC. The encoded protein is CASSPEVGQGPYEQYF.

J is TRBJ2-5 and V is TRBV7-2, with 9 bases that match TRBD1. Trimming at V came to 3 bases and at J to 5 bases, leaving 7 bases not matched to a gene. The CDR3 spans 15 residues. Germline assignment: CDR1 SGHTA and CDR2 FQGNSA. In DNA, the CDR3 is TGTGCCAGCAGCTTGCAGGGACAGGGAAGGGAGACCCAGTACTTC. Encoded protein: CASSLQGQGRETQYF.

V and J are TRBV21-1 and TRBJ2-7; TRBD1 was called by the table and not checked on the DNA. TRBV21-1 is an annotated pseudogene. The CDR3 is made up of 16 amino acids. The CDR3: CASSSGPGQRIYEQYF. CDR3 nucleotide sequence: TGTGCCAGCAGCTCGGGTCCGGGACAGAGAATCTACGAGCAGTACTTC.

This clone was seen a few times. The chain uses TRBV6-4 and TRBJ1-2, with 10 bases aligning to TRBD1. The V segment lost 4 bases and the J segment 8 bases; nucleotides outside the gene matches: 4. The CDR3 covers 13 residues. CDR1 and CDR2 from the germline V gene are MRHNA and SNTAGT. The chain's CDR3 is CASSAGTGVGYTF. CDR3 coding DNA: TGTGCCAGCAGTGCCGGGACAGGGGTAGGCTACACCTTC.

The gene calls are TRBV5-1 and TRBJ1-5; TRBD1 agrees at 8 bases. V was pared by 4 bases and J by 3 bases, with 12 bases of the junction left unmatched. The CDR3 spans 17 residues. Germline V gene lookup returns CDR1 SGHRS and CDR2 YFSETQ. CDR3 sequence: CASSPQGAGFDNQPQHF. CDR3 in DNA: TGCGCCAGCAGCCCGCAGGGGGCCGGTTTTGACAATCAGCCCCAGCATTTT.

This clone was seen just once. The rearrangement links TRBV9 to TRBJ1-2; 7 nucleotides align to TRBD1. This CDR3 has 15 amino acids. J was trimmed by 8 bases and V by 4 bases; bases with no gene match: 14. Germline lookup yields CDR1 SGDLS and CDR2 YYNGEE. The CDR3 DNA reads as TGTGCCAGCAGCTTCCCCCCGGCAGGGGGGACCGGCTACACCTTC. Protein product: CASSFPPAGGTGYTF.